This T cell receptor beta chain was identified during a study of blood T cell repertoires in COVID-19. Germline CDR1 and CDR2: SGHTA and FQGNSA. The CDR3 contains 15 residues. V gave up 5 bases and J gave up 2 bases, with 13 bases separating them. This table comes from immunoSEQ multiplex PCR, and its TCRdb copy is limited to in-frame clones, with some not included. The sample holds some 430,000 clones; about nine tenths are singletons and the top ten take 0.6%. Adults between roughly 18 and 90 years of age took part from fewer than 30 US areas. V gene TRBV7-2 combines with J gene TRBJ2-1; tentative D call: TRBD2 (5 bases). Sequencing was carried out using PBMCs or T cells enriched from blood (not recorded which). This TCR came from a man aged 18 to 30 who had recovered from COVID-19. The DNA of the CDR3 is TGTGCCAGCAGCGTAGGAGGAAGCACCTACAATGAGCAGTTCTTC. Amino acid sequence: CASSVGGSTYNEQFF. Together with reference TRBV7-2 and TRBJ2-1, the CDR3 gives the full variable domain: GAGVSQSPSNKVTEKGKDVELRCDPISGHTALYWYRQSLGQGLEFLIYFQGNSAPDKSGLPSDRFSAERTGGSVSTLTIQRTQQEDSAVYLCASSVGGSTYNEQFFGPGTRLTVL.